This T cell receptor (beta chain) was observed in a study of blood T cell repertoires in COVID-19. This clone appeared once. Measured with immunoSEQ multiplex PCR; TCRdb has only the in-frame clones, and not every one. The sample has tens of thousands of clones, about 86% seen once. This CDR3 is built from 14 residues. V was trimmed by 4 bases and J by 0 bases, leaving 9 bases between them. CDR1 LNHDA and CDR2 SQIVND come from the germline V gene (reference sequence). The chain is built from TRBV19 and TRBJ1-1; the D gene is possibly TRBD1 (6 bases). Sample: peripheral blood. The TCR originated in a human donor in a cohort sampled during active COVID-19. CDR3 sequence reads: CASSRTEMNTEAFF. Written as DNA, the CDR3 is TGTGCCAGTAGTAGGACAGAAATGAACACTGAAGCTTTCTTT.